The 3 T cell receptor beta chains presented below share a single source sample, sequenced in a study of CD8 T cells in ankylosing spondylitis. Findings and limits, study-wide: What appeared characteristic of ankylosing spondylitis blood was a TCR beta motif of seven to nine highly homologous variants.

No cognate antigen is known for these TCRs. Using its own MiXCR run on the 5' RACE reads, TCRdb lists one record per CDR3 protein. The table shows a few hundred thousand distinct CDR3 sequences, with 20% to 25% occurring only once. Material for sequencing was blood, either unsorted or a sorted T cell fraction (not recorded which). All receptors derive from a male donor with ankylosing spondylitis.

Written as DNA, the CDR3 is TGCAGTGCGCCTGGACTAGCGGGAGTGTCGGAGACCCAGTACTTC. As protein: CSAPGLAGVSETQYF. The rearrangement joins TRBV20-1 to TRBJ2-5; 13 nucleotides agree with TRBD2. V trimming: 6 bases; J trimming: 5 bases; junction bases outside the gene matches: 9. The V gene's germline CDR1 is DFQATT and CDR2 SNEGSKA (reference sequence). This CDR3 has 15 amino acids.

A few counts support this clonotype. The gene calls are TRBV7-9 and TRBJ2-7; 10 bases match TRBD1. V lost 5 bases, J lost 3 bases, and 7 bases stayed unmatched. Per germline, CDR1 SEHNR and CDR2 FQNEAQ (reference sequence). This CDR3 is built from 15 residues. Here the CDR3 reads CASSPWTGGGYEQYF. The CDR3 nucleotides read TGTGCCAGCAGCCCCTGGACAGGGGGAGGCTACGAGCAGTACTTC. Using reference TRBV7-9 and TRBJ2-7 for the parts outside the CDR3, the full variable domain is DTGVSQNPRHKITKRGQNVTFRCDPISEHNRLYWYRQTLGQGPEFLTYFQNEAQLEKSRLLSDRFSAERPKGSFSTLEIQRTEQGDSAMYLCASSPWTGGGYEQYFGPGTRLTVT.

The chain has TRBV10-3 and TRBJ2-7, with 8 bases identical to TRBD1. This CDR3 comprises 15 residues. V lost 6 bases to trimming and J lost 2 bases; unmatched junction nucleotides: 9. Germline-derived CDR1 and CDR2 are ENHRY and SYGVKD. CDR3 DNA sequence: TGTGCCATCAGGGCCAACCGGGACAGGCCCTACGAGCAGTACTTC. Residues: CAIRANRDRPYEQYF.